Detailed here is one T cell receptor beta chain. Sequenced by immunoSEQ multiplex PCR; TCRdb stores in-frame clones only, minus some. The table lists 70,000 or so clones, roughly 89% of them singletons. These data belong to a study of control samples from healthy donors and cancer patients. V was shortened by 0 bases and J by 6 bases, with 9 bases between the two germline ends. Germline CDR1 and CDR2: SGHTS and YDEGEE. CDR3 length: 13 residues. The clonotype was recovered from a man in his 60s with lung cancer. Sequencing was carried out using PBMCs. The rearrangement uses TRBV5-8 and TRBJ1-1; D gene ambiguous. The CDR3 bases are TGTGCCAGCAGCTTGGGCCGGATGTCTGAAGCTTTCTTT. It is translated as CASSLGRMSEAFF.